This T cell receptor (beta chain) derives from a study of breast tumors, draining lymph nodes, adjacent tissues. As for this clonotype: Its antigen remains unidentified.

Samples came from axillary lymph nodes draining the breast cancer. A single record per CDR3 protein comes from TCRdb applying MiXCR to the multiplex PCR reads. The sample records some 130,000 distinct CDR3 sequences, 15% to 20% being singletons. Study results and caveats: Compared with lymph nodes, tumors were less diverse; compared with nontumor tissue, more. Most tumor T cells seemingly derive from lymph node, then expand in tumor. Luminal-like breast cancer showed significantly greater tumor-nontumor repertoire similarity than basal-like breast cancer did. That most tumor T cells come from lymph nodes remained unproven.

The TCR was taken from a female donor with breast cancer. Some clones in this sample may be carry-over from other donors' samples. The sequenced material came from axillary lymph node tissue.

For the CDR3, the DNA is TGTGCCAGCAGCCCGTCCCCTGCTGCCGATGAAGCTTTCTTT. Encoded protein: CASSPSPAADEAFF. The rearrangement uses TRBV7-3 and TRBJ1-1; D is uncertain. The CDR3 has 14 amino acids. Germline values: CDR1 SGHTA, CDR2 FQGTGA. The V and J ends lost 5 bases and 7 bases respectively, with 17 bases between them.